This T cell receptor beta chain was documented in a study of blood T cell repertoires in COVID-19. Only in-frame clones appear in the TCRdb table, and some are missing; sequencing was by immunoSEQ multiplex PCR. The sample lists around 180,000 clones, about 82% seen once, with 7% to 10% in the top ten. V was pared by 2 bases and J by 8 bases, with 12 bases between. The CDR3 contains 13 residues. This chain links TRBV12-3 or TRBV12-4 with TRBJ1-2, with D possibly matching TRBD1 (5 bases). The sample comprised PBMCs or T cells enriched from blood (not recorded which). This TCR was sampled from a woman aged 30 to 39 who had recovered from COVID-19. The CDR3 reads CASSLRRGGGYTF. The CDR3 DNA is TGTGCCAGCAGTTTAAGGAGGGGAGGAGGCTACACCTTC.